Following are 23 T cell receptor beta chains from one sample sequenced in a study of blood T cell repertoires in COVID-19. The repertoire was sequenced with immunoSEQ multiplex PCR; TCRdb's copy has only in-frame clones and lacks some. The repertoire holds a few hundred thousand clones, with roughly 84% as singletons. The material sequenced was peripheral blood. Receptor source: a woman aged 40-49 years who had recovered from COVID-19.

The CDR3 region is CASSSGWSEQFF. The CDR3 nucleotides read TGTGCCAGTAGTTCCGGGTGGAGTGAGCAGTTCTTC. This chain uses TRBV19 with TRBJ2-1; D unclear. The CDR3 is 12 amino acids. Looked up from germline, CDR1 is LNHDA and CDR2 is SQIVND (reference sequence). Between the trimmed V and J ends, which lost 5 bases and 9 bases, there was a span of 11 bases.

The gene calls are TRBV5-1 and TRBJ1-2, with 8 bases matching TRBD1. The CDR3 runs to 14 residues. Unmatched junction bases numbered 8, after V lost 4 bases and J lost 6 bases. Germline V gives CDR1 SGHRS, CDR2 YFSETQ. CDR3: CASSGQGQEDGYTF. In DNA form, the CDR3 reads TGCGCCAGCAGCGGACAGGGACAAGAGGATGGCTACACCTTC.

V gene TRBV7-9 combines with J gene TRBJ2-7; the D gene is possibly TRBD1 (6 bases). CDR1 and CDR2 (germline): SEHNR, FQNEAQ (reference sequence). The germline V and J ends were trimmed by 6 bases and 0 bases, with 12 bases remaining between them. The CDR3 runs to 14 residues. CDR3 DNA sequence: TGTGCCAGCAGATCCGACAGGAGCTCCTACGAGCAGTACTTC. This encodes CASRSDRSSYEQYF.

The chain carries TRBV5-4 and TRBJ2-2; D possibly corresponds to TRBD2 (5 bases). The CDR3 covers 15 residues. Germline CDR1 SGHNT, CDR2 YYREEE (reference sequence). The germline V and J ends were trimmed by 0 bases and 6 bases, with 12 bases remaining between them. The CDR3 here is CASSLEVAGPGELFF. The CDR3 DNA reads TGTGCCAGCAGCTTGGAGGTCGCGGGCCCCGGGGAGCTGTTTTTT.

V and J are TRBV5-1 and TRBJ2-5; no clear D gene. The germline CDR1 and CDR2 sequences are SGHRS and YFSETQ. Trimming took off 1 base at V and 5 bases at J, with 12 bases between the two ends. The CDR3 length is 14 residues. CDR3 protein: CASSLNSPAETQYF. The DNA of the CDR3 is TGCGCCAGCAGCTTGAATTCCCCAGCGGAGACCCAGTACTTC.

The chain joins TRBV3-1 (or the pseudogene TRBV3-2) to TRBJ1-2; D might be TRBD1 (6 bases). V was clipped by 2 bases and J by 6 bases, with 13 bases between them. This CDR3 comprises 14 residues. CDR1 is LGHDT, CDR2 YNNKEL, per germline (reference sequence). The CDR3 here is CASSQRSKGDGYTF. The CDR3 region has the DNA TGTGCCAGCAGCCAACGGTCGAAGGGGGATGGCTACACCTTC.

The rearrangement links TRBV7-9 to TRBJ2-5; D possibly corresponds to TRBD1 (5 bases). This CDR3 is 16 amino acids long. Germline CDR1 reads SEHNR; CDR2 reads FQNEAQ (reference sequence). V was trimmed by 0 bases and J by 2 bases, leaving 13 bases between them. The CDR3 reads CASSLAKWQGQETQYF. The CDR3 coding sequence is TGTGCCAGCAGCTTAGCGAAGTGGCAGGGACAAGAGACCCAGTACTTC.

This chain joins TRBV11-3 and TRBJ2-7; tentatively, D is TRBD1 (6 bases). V dropped 5 bases and J dropped 3 bases, with 11 bases sitting between them. Germline V gene sequence: CDR1 SGHNT, CDR2 YENEEA. The CDR3 is made up of 13 amino acids. The CDR3 DNA sequence: TGTGCCAGCAGCCTGGACAGTGACTACGAGCAGTACTTC. Its translation: CASSLDSDYEQYF.

This clone was counted between two and nine times. V usage is TRBV7-8 and J usage is TRBJ1-1; D is uncertain. The CDR3 is 13 amino acids. The germline V gene has CDR1 SGHVS and CDR2 FQNEAQ. V was pared by 5 bases and J by 4 bases, with 11 bases between. In DNA, the CDR3 is TGTGCCAGCAGCCCATCGAGGGCCACTGAAGCTTTCTTT. This translates into CASSPSRATEAFF.

The DNA of the CDR3 is TGTGCCAGCAGTTTATCAAGGGAGGGCTATGGCTACACCTTC. It codes for CASSLSREGYGYTF. The chain has TRBV27 and TRBJ1-2, with D hard to call. Trimming pared 0 bases from V and 4 bases from J, leaving 9 bases between. CDR3 length: 14 residues. CDR1 and CDR2 from the germline V gene are MNHEY and SMNVEV (reference sequence).

The CDR3 sequence is CASSNQFTEAFF. CDR3 sequence (DNA): TGTGCCAGTAGTAATCAGTTCACTGAAGCTTTCTTT. This chain connects TRBV19 to TRBJ1-1; no reliable D call. The CDR3 loop spans 12 amino acids. Germline V gives CDR1 LNHDA, CDR2 SQIVND (reference sequence). V was cut by 4 bases and J by 4 bases, with 7 bases left in between.

The gene calls are TRBV6-2 or TRBV6-3 and TRBJ1-2; the match to TRBD1 covers 7 bases. After removal of 6 bases from V and 4 bases from J, the junction contained 14 bases not matched to a gene. Looked up from germline, CDR1 is MNHEY and CDR2 is SVGEGT. This CDR3 has 16 residues. The CDR3 coding sequence is TGTGCCAGCAGCCATCCGACAGGGACGTCCCCCTATGGCTACACCTTC. As protein: CASSHPTGTSPYGYTF.

A few counts support this clone. This chain joins TRBV3-1 (or the pseudogene TRBV3-2) and TRBJ2-2; D gene unclear. Germline loops: CDR1 LGHDT, CDR2 YNNKEL (reference sequence). CDR3 size: 12 residues. The germline V and J ends were trimmed by 7 bases and 8 bases, with 11 bases remaining between them. CDR3 residues: CASNPNSGELFF. In nucleotides, the CDR3 is TGTGCCAGCAATCCAAACTCAGGGGAGCTGTTTTTT.

This clone came up once. This chain uses TRBV11-3 with TRBJ2-3; the D is unclear. The CDR3 runs 14 residues. V was cut by 0 bases and J by 0 bases, with 4 bases left in between. Germline values: CDR1 SGHNT, CDR2 YENEEA. Here the CDR3 reads CASSLDPSTDTQYF. Written as DNA, the CDR3 is TGTGCCAGCAGCTTAGATCCTAGCACAGATACGCAGTATTTT.

The V gene is TRBV5-6, the J gene TRBJ1-6; no firm D call. The CDR3 is 15 residues long. Germline V lookup: CDR1 SGHDT, CDR2 YYEEEE. V lost 1 base to trimming and J lost 7 bases, with 12 bases between them. In nucleotides, the CDR3 is TGTGCCAGCAGCTTGATAGCAGCGTTGAATTCACCCCTCCACTTT. This gives the protein CASSLIAALNSPLHF.

This sequence joins TRBV2 and TRBJ2-5, with 10 nucleotides matching TRBD1. Germline lookup yields CDR1 SNHLY and CDR2 FYNNEI. This CDR3 spans 14 amino acids. The V and J ends lost 3 bases and 5 bases, in that order; junction bases with no gene match: 3. The CDR3 spells CASSEGTGDETQYF. Here the CDR3 DNA reads TGTGCCAGCAGTGAGGGGACAGGGGATGAGACCCAGTACTTC.

The V gene is TRBV6-1, the J gene TRBJ1-3; unclear D gene. Trimming took off 2 bases at V and 0 bases at J, with 5 bases between the two ends. The CDR3 loop spans 14 amino acids. Germline CDR1 and CDR2: MNHNS and SASEGT. The CDR3 sequence: CASSERHSGNTIYF. In DNA form, the CDR3 reads TGTGCCAGCAGTGAACGACACTCTGGAAACACCATATATTTT.

The V and J genes are TRBV6-1 and TRBJ2-1, with TRBD2 identical over 11 bases. Germline V gene data show CDR1 as MNHNS and CDR2 as SASEGT. This CDR3 contains 15 residues. The trim removed 3 bases at V and 7 bases at J, leaving 5 bases unmatched. CDR3 sequence (DNA): TGTGCCAGCAGTGATAGCGGGGGGGCCTCGAATGAGCAGTTCTTC. Amino acid sequence: CASSDSGGASNEQFF.

The chain joins TRBV7-2 to TRBJ1-2; D unclear. The V and J ends lost 5 bases and 8 bases respectively, with 15 bases between them. The CDR3 runs 13 residues. Per the germline V gene, CDR1 is SGHTA and CDR2 is FQGNSA. The CDR3 sequence is CASSEILNSGYTF. The CDR3 DNA reads TGTGCCAGCAGCGAAATCCTAAACTCCGGCTACACCTTC.

The chain joins TRBV7-2 to TRBJ1-2, with 7 bases aligning to TRBD1. Germline loops: CDR1 SGHTA, CDR2 FQGNSA. This CDR3 is 16 amino acids long. Trimming cost V 4 bases and J 6 bases; bases outside gene matches: 14. CDR3 loop: CASSSQMEGGLNGYTF. The CDR3 DNA follows: TGTGCCAGCAGCTCACAGATGGAAGGGGGCCTGAATGGCTACACCTTC.

This chain joins TRBV24-1 and TRBJ1-2; TRBD1 matches at 7 bases. Germline values: CDR1 KGHDR, CDR2 SFDVKD. The CDR3 contains 14 residues. Trimming removed 5 bases from V and 1 base from J; junction bases left unmatched: 3. The CDR3 coding sequence is TGTGCCACCAGTGGGTGGGACAGTAACTATGGCTACACCTTC. Amino acids: CATSGWDSNYGYTF.

Remarks on this clone: This sample also contains other DNA sequences that code for the same CDR3. The V call is TRBV5-1, the J call TRBJ2-5, with no clear D. Germline V lookup: CDR1 SGHRS, CDR2 YFSETQ. CDR3 length equals 12 residues. The V end was cut by 0 bases, the J end by 3 bases, with 3 bases between. The CDR3 protein is CASSLAEETQYF. In DNA, the CDR3 is TGCGCCAGCAGCTTGGCGGAAGAGACCCAGTACTTC.

The V and J genes are TRBV7-2 and TRBJ1-2, with D perhaps TRBD1 (6 bases). Germline V gives CDR1 SGHTA, CDR2 FQGNSA. The CDR3 has 15 residues. The V end was cut by 1 base, the J end by 5 bases, with 14 bases between. The CDR3 protein is CASSLVSAGAYGYTF. CDR3 DNA sequence: TGTGCCAGCAGCTTAGTGTCGGCAGGGGCTTATGGCTACACCTTC.